One sample yielded the 18 T cell receptor beta chains listed below, sequenced in a study of vaccination and CD4 T cells after COVID-19 (dated by TCRdb to between 2021 and 2022). Read against the paper, the sample's treatment or condition label means: roughly 10-day PBMC culture with coronavirus spike peptide pools or control peptides (ViraFEST assay). Libraries were prepared through PCR. The data were produced on an Illumina iSeq 100. DNA from cultured CD4+ T cells underwent TCR sequencing with the Oncomine TCR Beta short-read assay at the Johns Hopkins FTIC core. The raw public data were reprocessed by TCRdb itself: fastp quality trimming at Q25, MiXCR clonotype calling, in-frame beta chains only. All rows with the same CDR3 protein become a single entry with the most common DNA and genes. Here the sample has more than 9,000 distinct CDR3 sequences; about 60% occur a single time. Jointly, the top ten make up over 15% of the sample.

These receptors have no identified antigens. Sequencing used CD4+ T cells from blood, cultured in vitro. These receptors came from a human donor who had recovered from COVID-19.

The J gene is TRBJ2-2, the V gene TRBV7-3, with 9 bases aligning to TRBD1. Trimming cost V 6 bases and J 4 bases; bases outside gene matches: 6. CDR1 SGHTA and CDR2 FQGTGA come from the germline V gene. The CDR3 length is 15 residues. CDR3 nucleotide sequence: TGTGCCAGCAGAGGACAGGGGATGACCACCGGGGAGCTGTTTTTT. Residues: CASRGQGMTTGELFF.

The J gene is TRBJ1-1, the V gene TRBV6-2 or TRBV6-3; D unclear. V dropped 6 bases and J dropped 0 bases, with 8 bases sitting between them. Per the germline V gene, CDR1 is MNHEY and CDR2 is SVGEGT. The CDR3 has 13 residues. This CDR3 reads CASRRHLNTEAFF. The CDR3 coding sequence is TGTGCCAGCAGACGACACTTGAACACTGAAGCTTTCTTT.

V usage is TRBV19 and J usage is TRBJ2-1, with D perhaps TRBD2 (6 bases). V shed 6 bases and J shed 6 bases, with 15 bases lying between them. Germline values: CDR1 LNHDA, CDR2 SQIVND (reference sequence). The CDR3 extends over 14 amino acids. DNA of the CDR3: TGTGCCAGTAGAGGACTACAGGAACGCAATGAGCAGTTCTTC. This encodes CASRGLQERNEQFF.

This chain joins TRBV27 and TRBJ1-1; a weak D match, TRBD1 (5 bases). The germline CDR1 and CDR2 sequences are MNHEY and SMNVEV (reference sequence). The CDR3 is 16 amino acids. V gave up 6 bases and J gave up 0 bases, with 17 bases separating them. This CDR3 is CASRRPTVLLNTEAFF. The DNA of the CDR3 is TGTGCCAGCAGGCGCCCGACAGTCCTCTTGAACACTGAAGCTTTCTTT.

The rearrangement joins TRBV19 to TRBJ2-3; 9 bases are a match to TRBD2. This CDR3 has 15 amino acids. V lost 4 bases to trimming and J lost 5 bases; unmatched junction nucleotides: 7. Germline CDR1 reads LNHDA; CDR2 reads SQIVND (reference sequence). CDR3 in DNA: TGTGCCAGTAGTAGAACTAGCGGGTGGGGAGATACGCAGTATTTT. Protein product: CASSRTSGWGDTQYF.

This clonotype was recorded once. V usage is TRBV20-1 and J usage is TRBJ2-1, with D unresolved. CDR1 DFQATT and CDR2 SNEGSKA come from the germline V gene (reference sequence). Trimming removed 3 bases from V and 0 bases from J, with 9 bases in between. The CDR3 runs 14 residues. In nucleotides, the CDR3 is TGCAGTGCTAGGCATTGGCGCTCCTACAATGAGCAGTTCTTC. Translating it yields CSARHWRSYNEQFF.

This rearrangement joins TRBV5-4 to TRBJ2-3; D unclear. The CDR3 extends over 12 amino acids. Germline loops: CDR1 SGHNT, CDR2 YYREEE (reference sequence). Trimming removed 0 bases at V and 2 bases at J, with 1 base between. CDR3 nucleotide sequence: TGTGCCAGCAGCTTGGACACAGATACGCAGTATTTT. It specifies CASSLDTDTQYF.

The rearrangement joins TRBV18 to TRBJ2-2; D possibly corresponds to TRBD1 (6 bases). The germline V and J ends were trimmed by 1 base and 8 bases, with 11 bases remaining between them. Germline CDR1 KGHSH, CDR2 LQKENI. The CDR3 sequence is 14 residues long. The CDR3 protein is CASSPLRGDGELFF. The DNA of the CDR3 is TGTGCCAGCTCACCACTCAGGGGCGATGGGGAGCTGTTTTTT.

This clonotype has only a few counts. The chain employs TRBV20-1 and TRBJ1-4; D not certain. The ends were cut back, 2 bases at V and 7 bases at J, with 8 bases in the middle. CDR1 is DFQATT and CDR2 is SNEGSKA in the germline V gene (reference sequence). CDR3 length equals 12 residues. The CDR3 DNA sequence: TGCAGTGCTAGAAACGGCGGTGAAAAACTGTTTTTT. It encodes CSARNGGEKLFF.

V is TRBV5-1 and J is TRBJ2-1; 8 nucleotides agree with TRBD1. The CDR3 loop spans 14 amino acids. V lost 5 bases and J lost 8; bases outside the gene matches: 9. Germline assignment: CDR1 SGHRS and CDR2 YFSETQ. The CDR3 sequence is CASRITGGFDEQFF. The CDR3 DNA reads TGCGCCAGCAGAATTACAGGGGGGTTCGATGAGCAGTTCTTC.

The rearrangement uses TRBV27 and TRBJ2-3; TRBD2 agrees at 14 bases. This CDR3 is 16 amino acids long. V dropped 8 bases and J dropped 1; count of bases not matched to a gene: 5. Germline V gene data show CDR1 as MNHEY and CDR2 as SMNVEV (reference sequence). CDR3: CASGGLAGGRTDTQYF. The CDR3 DNA reads as TGTGCCAGCGGAGGACTAGCGGGAGGACGCACAGATACGCAGTATTTT.

As to this clonotype: At one end the junction does not follow the germline gene, possibly because of a read error. The J gene is TRBJ2-5, the V gene TRBV5-1; maybe TRBD1 (6 bases). Germline CDR1 and CDR2: SGHRS and YFSETQ. The CDR3 is 14 residues long. The CDR3 region is CATSPGTQQETQYF. DNA of the CDR3: TGCGCCACCAGCCCCGGGACACAGCAAGAGACCCAGTACTTC.

This clonotype appeared a single time. This chain connects TRBV29-1 to TRBJ1-4; 7 bases fit TRBD1. Germline assignment: CDR1 SQVTM and CDR2 ANQGSEA. The CDR3 is 14 residues long. J lost 0 bases, V lost 6 bases, and 4 bases had no gene match. Here the CDR3 DNA reads TGCAGCGTGCAAACAGGGGCAACTAATGAAAAACTGTTTTTT. Its protein product is CSVQTGATNEKLFF.

In DNA form, the CDR3 reads TGTGCCAGCAGCCCGTTAAATTCGGTGGCGGGGTCCACTGAAGCTTTCTTT. Translating it yields CASSPLNSVAGSTEAFF. The rearrangement uses TRBV7-2 and TRBJ1-1; no definite D call. The CDR3 has 17 amino acids. Trimming stripped 5 bases from V and 4 bases from J, with 23 bases between. Germline values: CDR1 SGHTA, CDR2 FQGNSA.

This clonotype was found once. The chain has TRBV24-1 and TRBJ2-3; 7 positions match TRBD2. The CDR3 extends over 15 amino acids. Germline CDR1 reads KGHDR; CDR2 reads SFDVKD. With 5 bases clipped from V and 1 base from J, the junction kept 5 bases outside the gene matches. DNA for the CDR3: TGTGCCACCAGTGCCGGGGGGAGGGGCACAGATACGCAGTATTTT. Its protein is CATSAGGRGTDTQYF.

This clonotype was counted between two and nine times. The rearrangement uses TRBV7-2 and TRBJ1-2, with D possibly matching TRBD1 (5 bases). CDR1 is SGHTA, CDR2 FQGNSA, per germline. V lost 1 base and J lost 6, with 12 bases in between. This CDR3 has 14 amino acids. For the CDR3, the DNA is TGTGCCAGCAGCTTAGTCAAGGGGAGCGATGGCTACACCTTC. Protein: CASSLVKGSDGYTF.

The gene calls are TRBV20-1 and TRBJ2-2; possibly TRBD1 or TRBD2 for D (5 bases each). CDR3 length: 13 residues. From germline, CDR1 is DFQATT and CDR2 SNEGSKA (reference sequence). Trimming removed 2 bases from V and 9 bases from J, with 13 bases in between. The CDR3 sequence: CSARFSWGWELFF. In nucleotides, the CDR3 is TGCAGTGCTAGATTTTCATGGGGGTGGGAGCTGTTTTTT.

The chain uses TRBV7-2 and TRBJ1-5, with 10 positions matching TRBD1. The germline V gene has CDR1 SGHTA and CDR2 FQGNSA. V lost 4 bases to trimming and J lost 4 bases; unmatched junction nucleotides: 7. The length of the CDR3 is 16 residues. As DNA, the CDR3 is TGTGCCAGCAGCTCTCCGGACAGGGGGGAAAATCAGCCCCAGCATTTT. Its translation is CASSSPDRGENQPQHF. The entire variable domain, with the rest obtained from reference TRBV7-2 and TRBJ1-5, is as follows: GAGVSQSPSNKVTEKGKDVELRCDPISGHTALYWYRQSLGQGLEFLIYFQGNSAPDKSGLPSDRFSAERTGGSVSTLTIQRTQQEDSAVYLCASSSPDRGENQPQHFGDGTRLSIL.